The clone carrying this T cell receptor beta chain was recorded a few times. Its antigen is not known. The data are from a study of cytomegalovirus exposure and HLA in healthy donors. Broader study findings: It was assumed in the presence/absence analyses that sequencing depth was roughly uniform across donors. 16,951 TCR beta sequences were associated with HLA alleles at 0.05 false discovery rate in a later analysis.

Primers: 60 Vbeta forward and 13 Jbeta reverse. Clones were sequenced by immunoSEQ multiplex PCR, and TCRdb holds only the in-frame ones, with some missing. The table records approximately 120,000 clones, 74% of them present only once. V was pared by 7 bases and J by 7 bases, with 14 bases of the junction left unmatched. This CDR3 region has 16 residues. CDR1 is MNHEY and CDR2 is SMNVEV in the germline V gene (reference sequence). The chain links TRBV27 to TRBJ2-1; 9 bases map to TRBD2. The sequence came from a human donor in good health. Sequencing input: PBMCs. The CDR3 protein is CASTRGGGANTNEQFF. The CDR3 nucleotides are TGTGCCAGCACCCGGGGCGGGGGGGCCAACACGAATGAGCAGTTCTTC.